This record concerns one TCR beta chain sequence. The PCR was carried out with 60 Vbeta primers and 13 Jbeta primers. The protocol was immunoSEQ multiplex PCR, while the TCRdb copy is restricted to in-frame clones and leaves out a portion. The sample lists around 93,000 clones; 75% to 85% were seen once. Germline V gene lookup returns CDR1 MRHNA and CDR2 SNTAGT. V lost 6 bases and J 7 bases, leaving 4 bases between the germline ends. CDR3 size: 10 residues. The data stem from a study of cytomegalovirus exposure and HLA in healthy donors. The sequenced sample consisted of PBMCs. V usage is TRBV6-4 and J usage is TRBJ1-5; the D is unclear. The sequence derives from a man in his thirties or forties in good health and CMV-seropositive. CDR3: CASSRQPQHF. The CDR3 DNA is TGTGCCAGCAGCAGACAGCCCCAGCATTTT.